This T cell receptor beta chain came from a study of immune evolution from preneoplasia to lung adenocarcinoma. General study results and limits: Normal lung had highest clonality; later lesions appeared denser, more diverse. Highest clonality occurred in KRAS-mutant, not EGFR-mutant or double wild-type, nodules.

About this clone: As yet, its antigen is unknown. One end of the junction fails to match germline, which may point to a read error.

The length of the CDR3 is 14 residues. Per the germline V gene, CDR1 is WSHSY and CDR2 is SAAADI. Produced via immunoSEQ multiplex PCR; TCRdb's table is partial and in-frame only. Of roughly 21,000 clones listed, 70% to 85% were seen once; the top ten hold around 5.6%. The chain combines TRBV10-2 with TRBJ2-1, with D perhaps TRBD1 (6 bases). This receptor was identified in a person in their sixties with lung adenocarcinoma. The specimen was FFPE invasive lung adenocarcinoma tissue. The DNA of the CDR3 is TGCACCAGCAGTGAGTACGGGCCTACAGGGGAGCAGTTCTTC. Residues: CTSSEYGPTGEQFF.